This passage covers 32 T cell receptor beta chains from one sample sequenced in a study of molecular identifiers for immune sequencing clone quantification listed by TCRdb under 2018. The library was prepared using PCR. These reads were obtained on an Illumina HiSeq 4000. The public reads were run again by TCRdb, first through fastp at Q25 and then through MiXCR, and only productive beta chains were kept. Each entry merges the rows of one CDR3 protein and shows their most common DNA and genes. The sample table records 550,000 to 750,000 distinct CDR3 sequences; 15% to 20% of these occur just once. The top ten hold roughly 0.85% of the sample. Sequences were obtained from naive CD8+ T cells from blood, with Jurkat cell RNA spiked in. According to the study, the label for this sample's cell subset or site signals: FACS-sorted CD8+CD4-CCR7+CD45RA+ naive T cells. These receptors all stem from a human donor in good health. Some libraries in this study had Jurkat cell RNA spiked in.

This clonotype was observed many times. The V call is TRBV6-6, the J call TRBJ2-5; TRBD2 matches 12 bases. CDR1 is MNHNY and CDR2 is SVGAGI in the germline V gene (reference sequence). The V and J ends lost 8 bases and 1 base, in that order; junction bases with no gene match: 8. The CDR3 totals 16 residues. CDR3 loop: CASGSTSGGLQETQYF. The DNA of the CDR3 is TGTGCCAGCGGATCGACTAGCGGGGGACTCCAAGAGACCCAGTACTTC.

This clonotype has at least ten counts. The rearrangement joins TRBV30 to TRBJ2-1, with a possible D match to TRBD2 (6 bases). This CDR3 comprises 16 residues. V lost 3 bases, J lost 3 bases, and 18 bases lay in between. CDR1 GTSNPN and CDR2 SVGIG come from the germline V gene (reference sequence). In DNA form, the CDR3 reads TGTGCCTGGAGCCGGGACTTTCCCAGCCACTACAATGAGCAGTTCTTC. This gives the protein CAWSRDFPSHYNEQFF.

This clonotype was counted ten times or more. The chain uses TRBV5-6 and TRBJ2-3; TRBD1 matches at 11 bases. Germline assignment: CDR1 SGHDT and CDR2 YYEEEE. Germline trimming cut 5 bases from V and 5 bases from J; bases unmatched to any gene: 7. This CDR3 contains 15 residues. Here the CDR3 reads CASSWDRGSKDTQYF. CDR3 coding DNA: TGTGCCAGCAGTTGGGACAGGGGGTCTAAAGATACGCAGTATTTT. Full variable domain (remainder filled in from reference TRBV5-6 and TRBJ2-3): DAGVTQSPTHLIKTRGQQVTLRCSPKSGHDTVSWYQQALGQGPQFIFQYYEEEERQRGNFPDRFSGHQFPNYSSELNVNALLLGDSALYLCASSWDRGSKDTQYFGPGTRLTVL.

This clonotype was counted only a few times. The V gene is TRBV13, the J gene TRBJ2-4; TRBD1 aligns across 8 bases. The CDR3 is 16 residues long. The V segment lost 11 bases and the J segment 2 bases; nucleotides outside the gene matches: 14. Looked up from germline, CDR1 is PRHDT and CDR2 is FYEKMQ (reference sequence). Here the CDR3 reads CACSLEAGGPKNIQYF. CDR3 DNA: TGTGCCTGTAGCTTAGAAGCAGGGGGCCCCAAAAACATTCAGTACTTC.

The gene calls are TRBV25-1 and TRBJ2-3; D tentatively reads TRBD1 or TRBD2 (5 bases each). Per the germline V gene, CDR1 is MGHDK and CDR2 is SYGVNS. The V gene lost 0 bases and the J gene lost 0 bases, with 10 bases spanning the gap. The CDR3 runs 16 residues. The CDR3 coding sequence is TGTGCCAGCAGTGAATATCTGGGGGATAGCACAGATACGCAGTATTTT. It encodes CASSEYLGDSTDTQYF.

There are a few counts of this clonotype. V is TRBV7-9 and J is TRBJ2-7; tentative D call: TRBD2 (5 bases). CDR1 and CDR2 (germline): SEHNR, FQNEAQ (reference sequence). V dropped 4 bases and J dropped 7 bases, with 20 bases sitting between them. This CDR3 is built from 15 residues. Here the CDR3 DNA reads TGTGCCAGCAGCTCAGGTCCCAGCGGTGGTCTGGAGCAGTACTTC. Amino acids: CASSSGPSGGLEQYF.

A word on this clonotype: Possible read error: a much larger clone is one base away. V is TRBV7-9 and J is TRBJ1-1; 9 nucleotides line up with TRBD1. The CDR3 loop spans 13 amino acids. V lost 5 bases and J lost 4; bases outside the gene matches: 2. The germline V gene encodes CDR1 SEHNR and CDR2 FQNEAQ (reference sequence). CDR3 loop: CASSNRGLTEAFF. Written as DNA, the CDR3 is TGTGCCAGCAGCAACAGGGGGCTCACTGAAGCTTTCTTT.

In its sample, this clonotype was seen many times. The chain joins TRBV3-1 to TRBJ2-2, with D uncertain. The V and J ends lost 0 bases and 1 base respectively, with 15 bases between them. The germline gives CDR1 LGHDT, CDR2 YNNKEL (reference sequence). This CDR3 has 18 residues. In nucleotides, the CDR3 is TGTGCCAGCAGCCAAGATATTCGGCCAGCAGGGAACACCGGGGAGCTGTTTTTT. It codes for CASSQDIRPAGNTGELFF. The whole variable domain, filled in from reference TRBV3-1 and TRBJ2-2, reads DTAVSQTPKYLVTQMGNDKSIKCEQNLGHDTMYWYKQDSKKFLKIMFSYNNKELIINETVPNRFSPKSPDKAHLNLHINSLELGDSAVYFCASSQDIRPAGNTGELFFGEGSRLTVL.

This clonotype has a count of ten or more. V gene TRBV6-2 or TRBV6-3 combines with J gene TRBJ2-6; the match to TRBD2 covers 11 bases. The CDR3 covers 22 residues. V shed 7 bases, J shed 4 bases, and the junction held 24 bases outside the gene matches. Per germline, CDR1 MNHEY and CDR2 SVGEGT. The DNA of the CDR3 is TGTGCCAGCACCTCCCGTACGATTAGGGATCTAGCGGGAGGTCCCGGGGCCAACGTCCTGACTTTC. Amino acid sequence: CASTSRTIRDLAGGPGANVLTF.

This clonotype showed up many times. The rearrangement links TRBV5-5 to TRBJ2-5, with D hard to call. Germline V lookup: CDR1 SGHKS, CDR2 YYEKEE (reference sequence). V lost 0 bases and J 3 bases, leaving 12 bases between the germline ends. CDR3 length: 15 residues. This CDR3 reads CASSLEAHGEETQYF. CDR3 bases: TGTGCCAGCAGCTTGGAGGCGCACGGAGAAGAGACCCAGTACTTC.

V is TRBV4-3 and J is TRBJ2-1, with D perhaps TRBD1 (5 bases). CDR1 LGHNA and CDR2 YSLEER come from the germline V gene. The CDR3 contains 16 residues. The V end was cut by 4 bases, the J end by 1 base, with 14 bases between. Here the CDR3 DNA reads TGCGCCAGCAGCCGGAACCACAGGAGTTCCTACAATGAGCAGTTCTTC. The encoded protein is CASSRNHRSSYNEQFF.

This clonotype was counted only a few times. The V gene is TRBV7-9, the J gene TRBJ1-3; D call uncertain. Germline CDR1 is SEHNR and CDR2 is FQNEAQ (reference sequence). The CDR3 has 13 amino acids. Trimming took off 4 bases at V and 3 bases at J, with 7 bases between the two ends. The CDR3 DNA sequence: TGTGCCAGCAGCTCGACCCTTGGAAACACCATATATTTT. Translated, it gives CASSSTLGNTIYF. The whole variable domain, filled in from reference TRBV7-9 and TRBJ1-3, reads DTGVSQNPRHKITKRGQNVTFRCDPISEHNRLYWYRQTLGQGPEFLTYFQNEAQLEKSRLLSDRFSAERPKGSFSTLEIQRTEQGDSAMYLCASSSTLGNTIYFGEGSWLTVV.

This clonotype occurred many times. This sequence joins TRBV2 and TRBJ1-6; D is ambiguous. Trimming took off 3 bases at V and 7 bases at J, with 16 bases between the two ends. Germline CDR1 reads SNHLY; CDR2 reads FYNNEI. This CDR3 has 16 residues. The DNA for the CDR3 is TGTGCCAGCAGTGACCACGCCGATCGGAGGAATTCACCCCTCCACTTT. Its translation: CASSDHADRRNSPLHF. The complete variable domain, with remaining parts taken from reference TRBV2 and TRBJ1-6, reads EPEVTQTPSHQVTQMGQEVILRCVPISNHLYFYWYRQILGQKVEFLVSFYNNEISEKSEIFDDQFSVERPDGSNFTLKIRSTKLEDSAMYFCASSDHADRRNSPLHFGNGTRLTVT.

V gene TRBV18 combines with J gene TRBJ2-2, with D perhaps assigned TRBD1 or TRBD2 (5 bases each). Germline V CDR1 and CDR2: KGHSH, LQKENI. V lost 2 bases, J lost 4 bases, and 11 bases lay in between. This CDR3 is built from 15 residues. The CDR3 DNA is TGTGCCAGCTCACCAGGGGACCTTTTCACCGGGGAGCTGTTTTTT. Translated: CASSPGDLFTGELFF.

As for this clonotype: A much more abundant neighbour one base away suggests this may be a read error. The chain joins TRBV2 to TRBJ2-3; D unclear. Trimming pared 7 bases from V and 0 bases from J, leaving 11 bases between. This CDR3 contains 14 residues. In germline, CDR1 is SNHLY, CDR2 FYNNEI. The CDR3, as DNA: TGTGCCAGCACCTTAGGGTTTAGCACAGATACGCAGTATTTT. Protein: CASTLGFSTDTQYF.

V is TRBV19 and J is TRBJ2-7; 7 nucleotides match TRBD2. The CDR3 is 13 residues long. V shed 10 bases, J shed 5 bases, and the junction held 11 bases outside the gene matches. Germline V gives CDR1 LNHDA, CDR2 SQIVND (reference sequence). The CDR3 coding sequence is TGTGCCACCCGGTGGGGGGGTACCCACGAGCAGTACTTC. Translated, it gives CATRWGGTHEQYF.

The chain joins TRBV7-9 to TRBJ2-1; TRBD1 is a possible D gene (5 bases). CDR3 length: 13 residues. Germline CDR1 SEHNR, CDR2 FQNEAQ (reference sequence). V was shortened by 0 bases and J by 9 bases, with 9 bases between the two germline ends. CDR3 amino acids: CASSLALTGEQFF. CDR3 nucleotides: TGTGCCAGCAGCTTAGCGCTCACAGGTGAGCAGTTCTTC.

This clonotype was picked up many times. The chain uses TRBV15 and TRBJ1-5; D might be TRBD1 (6 bases). V dropped 1 base and J dropped 10 bases, with 14 bases sitting between them. Germline CDR1 LNHNV, CDR2 YYDKDF (reference sequence). The CDR3 is made up of 14 amino acids. CDR3 nucleotide sequence: TGTGCCACCAGCAGAGTGTTAGGGGGGCTCCCCCAGCATTTT. It codes for CATSRVLGGLPQHF. Full variable domain (rest looked up from reference TRBV15 and TRBJ1-5): DAMVIQNPRYQVTQFGKPVTLSCSQTLNHNVMYWYQQKSSQAPKLLFHYYDKDFNNEADTPDNFQSRRPNTSFCFLDIRSPGLGDTAMYLCATSRVLGGLPQHFGDGTRLSIL.

This clonotype was counted many times. The chain links TRBV15 to TRBJ1-3; TRBD1 matches at 9 bases. The germline V gene has CDR1 LNHNV and CDR2 YYDKDF (reference sequence). The CDR3 is 15 residues long. The trim removed 3 bases at V and 4 bases at J, leaving 4 bases unmatched. The CDR3 reads CATSRDRGEGNTIYF. For the CDR3, the DNA is TGTGCCACCAGCAGGGACAGGGGCGAAGGAAACACCATATATTTT.

This clonotype has ten or more counts. The chain combines TRBV5-1 with TRBJ2-7, with D perhaps matching TRBD2 (5 bases). Trimming stripped 1 base from V and 3 bases from J, with 20 bases between. The CDR3 is 17 residues long. Germline-derived CDR1 and CDR2 are SGHRS and YFSETQ. The CDR3 spells CASSLPAAQAGDYEQYF. The CDR3 region has the DNA TGCGCCAGCAGCTTGCCGGCAGCTCAGGCCGGGGACTACGAGCAGTACTTC.

The sample holds many counts of this clonotype. In nucleotides, the CDR3 is TGTGCCAGCAATCCGGGGGAAAGTTACGAGCAGTACTTC. This encodes CASNPGESYEQYF. The chain has TRBV6-6 and TRBJ2-7, with a possible D match to TRBD2 (6 bases). Per the germline V gene, CDR1 is MNHNY and CDR2 is SVGAGI (reference sequence). The CDR3 is 13 amino acids. Trimming shortened V by 7 bases and J by 4 bases, and 14 bases separated the two germline ends.

The chain has TRBV12-3 or TRBV12-4 and TRBJ2-1, with 9 bases aligning to TRBD2. The CDR3 runs to 16 residues. The junction had 12 bases not matched to a gene; V was cut back by 6 bases and J by 6 bases. The CDR3, as DNA: TGTGCCAGCAGACCTCTAACTAGCGGGTGGGTCAATGAGCAGTTCTTC. Encoded protein: CASRPLTSGWVNEQFF.

In its sample, this clonotype was seen many times. The chain carries TRBV5-4 and TRBJ1-2; D possibly corresponds to TRBD1 (6 bases). V lost 4 bases and J 7 bases, leaving 14 bases between the germline ends. The CDR3 covers 13 residues. Germline loops: CDR1 SGHNT, CDR2 YYREEE (reference sequence). The CDR3 bases are TGTGCCAGCAGCGGTCAGGGGTCGCTTGGCTACACCTTC. The encoded protein is CASSGQGSLGYTF.

This clonotype was seen repeatedly, ten times or more. The gene calls are TRBV20-1 and TRBJ2-3; the D gene is possibly TRBD1 (5 bases). The CDR3 has 17 amino acids. V shed 0 bases and J shed 2 bases, with 18 bases lying between them. Germline lookup yields CDR1 DFQATT and CDR2 SNEGSKA (reference sequence). The CDR3 loop reads CSARDWGTQAFTDTQYF. For the CDR3, the DNA is TGCAGTGCTAGAGATTGGGGCACACAGGCCTTCACAGATACGCAGTATTTT.

This clonotype came up many times. The chain recombines TRBV14 with TRBJ2-5; D not certain. The CDR3 runs 14 residues. CDR1 is SGHDN, CDR2 FVKESK, per germline. Trimming stripped 1 base from V and 2 bases from J, with 8 bases between. CDR3 region: CASSQVMGQETQYF. CDR3 coding DNA: TGTGCCAGCAGCCAAGTTATGGGACAAGAGACCCAGTACTTC.

This clonotype appeared a few times. CDR3: CASSSSKGEAFGNTIYF. In DNA form, the CDR3 reads TGTGCCAGCAGCTCGTCCAAGGGTGAGGCATTTGGAAACACCATATATTTT. The rearrangement joins TRBV3-1 to TRBJ1-3; the D is unclear. The CDR3 totals 17 residues. Trimming pared 5 bases from V and 3 bases from J, leaving 20 bases between. CDR1 and CDR2 (germline): LGHDT, YNNKEL (reference sequence).

The table lists this clonotype with a few counts. The chain couples TRBV5-1 to TRBJ2-1, with 8 bases identical to TRBD2. The CDR3 has 18 amino acids. Trimming removed 2 bases from V and 2 bases from J; junction bases left unmatched: 12. Germline CDR1 is SGHRS and CDR2 is YFSETQ. Written as DNA, the CDR3 is TGCGCCAGCAGCTTACCGGTCGGGGGGGGGGTGACCTACAATGAGCAGTTCTTC. Its protein is CASSLPVGGGVTYNEQFF. The full variable domain, completed using reference TRBV5-1 and TRBJ2-1, is KAGVTQTPRYLIKTRGQQVTLSCSPISGHRSVSWYQQTPGQGLQFLFEYFSETQRNKGNFPGRFSGRQFSNSRSEMNVSTLELGDSALYLCASSLPVGGGVTYNEQFFGPGTRLTVL.

This sequence joins TRBV12-3 or TRBV12-4 and TRBJ1-4; 10 nucleotides match TRBD1. The CDR3 runs 14 residues. The V segment lost 6 bases and the J segment 5 bases; nucleotides outside the gene matches: 3. The CDR3 here is CASSRDRGNEKLFF. For the CDR3, the DNA is TGTGCCAGCAGCAGGGACAGGGGAAATGAAAAACTGTTTTTT.

In its sample, this clonotype was seen many times. This chain uses TRBV28 with TRBJ1-5; D is perhaps TRBD1 (5 bases). This CDR3 comprises 15 residues. V dropped 5 bases and J dropped 3 bases, with 14 bases sitting between them. Germline V gene lookup returns CDR1 MDHEN and CDR2 SYDVKM. The CDR3 spells CASSDSRPINQPQHF. CDR3 nucleotide sequence: TGTGCCAGCAGTGACAGTCGACCGATCAATCAGCCCCAGCATTTT.

This clonotype was observed a few times. The V and J genes are TRBV30 and TRBJ1-2; unclear D gene. This CDR3 region has 9 residues. With 5 bases removed from V and 8 bases from J, the gap between germline ends came to 6 bases. Germline V gene sequence: CDR1 GTSNPN, CDR2 SVGIG (reference sequence). The DNA of the CDR3 is TGTGCCTGGCTGGACGGCTACACCTTC. It is translated as CAWLDGYTF. Supplemented by reference TRBV30 and TRBJ1-2, the full variable domain reads SQTIHQWPATLVQPVGSPLSLECTVEGTSNPNLYWYRQAAGRGLQLLFYSVGIGQISSEVPQNLSASRPQDRQFILSSKKLLLSDSGFYLCAWLDGYTFGSGTRLTVV.

This clonotype was observed many times. The chain is built from TRBV20-1 and TRBJ2-5; 7 nucleotides match TRBD1. With V trimmed by 6 bases and J by 2 bases, 6 bases remained unmatched. The CDR3 is made up of 13 amino acids. Germline V gene data show CDR1 as DFQATT and CDR2 as SNEGSKA (reference sequence). CDR3 protein: CSARTGQQETQYF. In nucleotides, the CDR3 is TGCAGTGCCAGAACGGGACAGCAAGAGACCCAGTACTTC.

This clonotype has ten or more counts. The chain employs TRBV19 and TRBJ1-5; D call uncertain. Germline V gene data show CDR1 as LNHDA and CDR2 as SQIVND (reference sequence). V was trimmed by 4 bases and J by 0 bases, leaving 10 bases between them. This CDR3 comprises 15 residues. This CDR3 is CASSTVAYSNQPQHF. The CDR3 region has the DNA TGTGCCAGTAGTACCGTGGCATATAGCAATCAGCCCCAGCATTTT.